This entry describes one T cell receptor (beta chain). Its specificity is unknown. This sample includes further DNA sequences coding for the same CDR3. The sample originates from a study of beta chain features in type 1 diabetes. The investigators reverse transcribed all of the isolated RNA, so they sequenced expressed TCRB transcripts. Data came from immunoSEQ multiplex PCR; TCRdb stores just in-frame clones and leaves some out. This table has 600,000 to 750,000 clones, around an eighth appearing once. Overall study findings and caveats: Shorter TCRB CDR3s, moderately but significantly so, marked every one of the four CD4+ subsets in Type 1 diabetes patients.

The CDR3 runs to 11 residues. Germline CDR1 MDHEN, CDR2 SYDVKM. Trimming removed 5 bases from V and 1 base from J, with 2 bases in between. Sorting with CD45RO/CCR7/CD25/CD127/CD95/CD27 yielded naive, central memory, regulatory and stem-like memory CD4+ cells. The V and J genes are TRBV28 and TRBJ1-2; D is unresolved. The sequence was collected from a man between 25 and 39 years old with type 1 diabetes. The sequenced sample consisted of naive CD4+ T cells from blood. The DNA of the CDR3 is TGTGCCAGCAGTGGTAACTATGGCTACACCTTC. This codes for CASSGNYGYTF.